These 14 T cell receptor beta chains share one sample of origin, sequenced in a study of T cell responses to AZD1222 COVID-19 vaccine. This table comes from immunoSEQ multiplex PCR, and its TCRdb copy is limited to in-frame clones, with some not included. The sample consists of 77,000 or so clones, 92% of them appearing once. The material sequenced was peripheral blood, taken on day 0 of MenACWY control vaccination. The receptors stem from an adult in good health.

The J gene is TRBJ1-1, the V gene TRBV19; TRBD1 is a possible D gene (5 bases). The germline V gene encodes CDR1 LNHDA and CDR2 SQIVND (reference sequence). The CDR3 runs 15 residues. Trimming removed 3 bases from V and 0 bases from J, with 11 bases in between. The CDR3 sequence: CASSMVTGLNTEAFF. CDR3 nucleotide sequence: TGTGCCAGTAGTATGGTCACAGGCCTGAACACTGAAGCTTTCTTT.

The chain couples TRBV7-9 to TRBJ1-3, with D maybe TRBD1 (6 bases). Germline CDR1 is SEHNR and CDR2 is FQNEAQ (reference sequence). This CDR3 is built from 15 residues. V was cut by 5 bases and J by 0 bases, with 11 bases left in between. CDR3 amino acids: CASSPGHHSGNTIYF. DNA of the CDR3: TGTGCCAGCAGCCCGGGACACCACTCTGGAAACACCATATATTTT.

J is TRBJ1-3 and V is TRBV28; D is possibly TRBD1 (5 bases). Trimming stripped 3 bases from V and 4 bases from J, with 10 bases between. Germline V CDR1 and CDR2: MDHEN, SYDVKM. CDR3 length: 14 amino acids. For the CDR3, the DNA is TGTGCCAGCAGTTTTAGGGGCACGGGAAACACCATATATTTT. Its translation is CASSFRGTGNTIYF.

The rearrangement links TRBV3-1 (or the pseudogene TRBV3-2) to TRBJ2-7, with D possibly matching TRBD2 (5 bases). CDR3 size: 14 residues. V was clipped by 3 bases and J by 6 bases, with 15 bases between them. Looked up from germline, CDR1 is LGHDT and CDR2 is YNNKEL (reference sequence). In nucleotides, the CDR3 is TGTGCCAGCAGCCAGACCCCCGGAGGCCCCGAGCAGTACTTC. It translates to CASSQTPGGPEQYF.

The genes are TRBV7-2 and TRBJ2-5; D unclear. V was pared by 3 bases and J by 2 bases, with 10 bases between. Germline V CDR1 and CDR2: SGHTA, FQGNSA. The CDR3 is 14 residues long. The CDR3 coding sequence is TGTGCCAGCAGCTTCATGGGTCCTCAAGAGACCCAGTACTTC. This encodes CASSFMGPQETQYF.

This chain links TRBV28 with TRBJ1-3; 8 nucleotides line up with TRBD1. The CDR3 is 15 residues long. Germline V lookup: CDR1 MDHEN, CDR2 SYDVKM. Trimming cost V 5 bases and J 2 bases; bases outside gene matches: 5. The CDR3 region is CASSADRAAGNTIYF. The CDR3, as DNA: TGTGCCAGCAGTGCGGACAGGGCGGCTGGAAACACCATATATTTT.

The chain recombines TRBV11-2 with TRBJ2-7; 9 bases align to TRBD1. Germline CDR1 reads SGHAT; CDR2 reads FQNNGV. CDR3 length: 15 amino acids. Trimming removed 0 bases from V and 3 bases from J; junction bases left unmatched: 3. This chain's CDR3 is CASSLDRDRDYEQYF. DNA for the CDR3: TGTGCCAGCAGCTTAGATCGGGACAGGGACTACGAGCAGTACTTC.

The rearrangement joins TRBV3-1 (or the pseudogene TRBV3-2) to TRBJ2-6; TRBD2 matches 7 bases. CDR3 length equals 15 residues. Germline V gene data show CDR1 as LGHDT and CDR2 as YNNKEL (reference sequence). With V trimmed by 4 bases and J by 2 bases, 2 bases remained unmatched. The CDR3 DNA reads TGTGCCAGCAGCCTGGGAGGGACTGGGGCCAACGTCCTGACTTTC. Translated, it gives CASSLGGTGANVLTF.

The chain couples TRBV5-1 to TRBJ1-6; TRBD1 agrees at 7 bases. The germline V gene encodes CDR1 SGHRS and CDR2 YFSETQ. V was pared by 0 bases and J by 10 bases, with 7 bases of the junction left unmatched. This CDR3 has 15 residues. The CDR3 bases are TGCGCCAGCAGCTTGGCCGGACAGGAGAGGTCACCCCTCCACTTT. This translates into CASSLAGQERSPLHF.

J is TRBJ2-3 and V is TRBV11-2, with 13 nucleotides matching TRBD2. The CDR3 spans 15 residues. The germline V gene has CDR1 SGHAT and CDR2 FQNNGV. V shed 6 bases, J shed 5 bases, and the junction held 5 bases outside the gene matches. In DNA form, the CDR3 reads TGTGCCAGCAGATTACTAGCGGGGGGGCTAGATACGCAGTATTTT. Translating it yields CASRLLAGGLDTQYF.

J is TRBJ2-1 and V is TRBV6-2 or TRBV6-3; D unresolved. This CDR3 contains 10 residues. Per the germline V gene, CDR1 is MNHEY and CDR2 is SVGEGT. The ends were cut back, 6 bases at V and 5 bases at J, with 2 bases in the middle. Here the CDR3 DNA reads TGTGCCAGCAGCGACAATGAGCAGTTCTTC. It yields the protein CASSDNEQFF.

The J gene is TRBJ2-2, the V gene TRBV6-2 or TRBV6-3, with D uncertain. This CDR3 region has 14 residues. Trimming took off 5 bases at V and 0 bases at J, with 7 bases between the two ends. Germline V gene sequence: CDR1 MNHEY, CDR2 SVGEGT. The CDR3 here is CASSEIPNTGELFF. The CDR3 DNA sequence: TGTGCCAGCAGTGAGATACCGAACACCGGGGAGCTGTTTTTT.

The rearrangement joins TRBV15 to TRBJ1-4, with D uncertain. CDR1 and CDR2 from the germline V gene are LNHNV and YYDKDF (reference sequence). The CDR3 is 15 residues long. V lost 5 bases to trimming and J lost 0 bases, with 10 bases between them. The CDR3 nucleotides read TGTGCCACCAGCTCATCACCTGCAACTAATGAAAAACTGTTTTTT. This gives the protein CATSSSPATNEKLFF.

The chain uses TRBV5-1 and TRBJ2-7; TRBD1 agrees at 8 bases. There are 17 residues in the CDR3. Germline loops: CDR1 SGHRS, CDR2 YFSETQ. The V gene end was trimmed by 3 bases and the J gene end by 7 bases; junction bases not matched to a gene: 18. The chain's CDR3 is CASSSTGTGVLLGEQYF. The CDR3 DNA follows: TGCGCCAGCAGCTCGACCGGGACAGGAGTCCTACTTGGGGAGCAGTACTTC. Filled out from reference TRBV5-1 and TRBJ2-7, the complete variable domain reads KAGVTQTPRYLIKTRGQQVTLSCSPISGHRSVSWYQQTPGQGLQFLFEYFSETQRNKGNFPGRFSGRQFSNSRSEMNVSTLELGDSALYLCASSSTGTGVLLGEQYFGPGTRLTVT.